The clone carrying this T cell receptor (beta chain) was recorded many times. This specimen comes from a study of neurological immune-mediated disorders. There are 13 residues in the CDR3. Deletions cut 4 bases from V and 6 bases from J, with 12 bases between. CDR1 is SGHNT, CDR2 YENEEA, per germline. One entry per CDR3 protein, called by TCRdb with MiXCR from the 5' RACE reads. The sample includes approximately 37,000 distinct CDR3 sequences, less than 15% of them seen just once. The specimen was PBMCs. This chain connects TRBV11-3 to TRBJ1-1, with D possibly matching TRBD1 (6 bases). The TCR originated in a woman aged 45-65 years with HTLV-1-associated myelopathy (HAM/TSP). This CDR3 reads CASSSSGVAEAFF. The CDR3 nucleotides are TGTGCCAGCAGCTCTTCAGGGGTGGCTGAAGCTTTCTTT.